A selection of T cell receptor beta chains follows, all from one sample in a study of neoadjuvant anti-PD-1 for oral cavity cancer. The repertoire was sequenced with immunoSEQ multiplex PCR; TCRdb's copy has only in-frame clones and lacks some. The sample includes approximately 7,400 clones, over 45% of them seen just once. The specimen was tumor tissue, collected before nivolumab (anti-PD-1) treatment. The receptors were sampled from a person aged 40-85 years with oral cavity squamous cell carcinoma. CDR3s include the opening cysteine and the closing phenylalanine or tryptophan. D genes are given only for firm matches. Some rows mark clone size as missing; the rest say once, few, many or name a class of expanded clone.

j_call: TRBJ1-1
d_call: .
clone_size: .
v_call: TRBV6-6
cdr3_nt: TGTGCCAGCAGTTACGCCCGGATGGAAGCTTTCTTT
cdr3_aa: CASSYARMEAFF

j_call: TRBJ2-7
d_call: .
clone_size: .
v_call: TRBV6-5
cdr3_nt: TGTGCCAGCCTAGGACAGAATGCCGCCGAGCAGTACTTC
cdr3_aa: CASLGQNAAEQYF

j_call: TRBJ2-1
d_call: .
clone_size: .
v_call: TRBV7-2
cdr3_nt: TGTGCCAGCAGCTTAGTTATATTAGGGTCATACAATGAGCAGTTCTTC
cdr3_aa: CASSLVILGSYNEQFF

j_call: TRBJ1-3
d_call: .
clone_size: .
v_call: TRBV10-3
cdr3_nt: TGTGCCATCAGTGGCGAGATTTCTGGAAACACCATATATTTT
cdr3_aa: CAISGEISGNTIYF

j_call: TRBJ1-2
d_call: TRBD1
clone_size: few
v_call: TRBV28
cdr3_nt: TGTGCCAGCAGTTTACCGGCAGGGGGCAATGGCTACACCTTC
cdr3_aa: CASSLPAGGNGYTF

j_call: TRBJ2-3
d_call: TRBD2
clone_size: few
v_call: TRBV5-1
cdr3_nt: TGCGCCAGCAGCCTCGACGGACTAGCGGCAGATACGCAGTATTTT
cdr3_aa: CASSLDGLAADTQYF

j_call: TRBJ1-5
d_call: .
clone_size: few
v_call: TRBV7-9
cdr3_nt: TGTGCCAGCAGCTTAGCGTCGGGGGGCTTTCAGCCCCAGCATTTT
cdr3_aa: CASSLASGGFQPQHF

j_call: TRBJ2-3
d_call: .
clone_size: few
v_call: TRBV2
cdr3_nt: TGTGCCAGCAGGACAGGGAGGGGCACAGATACGCAGTATTTT
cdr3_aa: CASRTGRGTDTQYF

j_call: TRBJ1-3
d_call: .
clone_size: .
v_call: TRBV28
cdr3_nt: TGTGCCAGCAGTTCTGCGTCTTCACGCGCTGGAAACACCATATATTTT
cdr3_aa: CASSSASSRAGNTIYF

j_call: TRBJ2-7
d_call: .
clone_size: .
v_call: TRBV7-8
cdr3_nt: TGTGCCAGCAGCCCCCGAGGGCAGGGGTCCTACGAGCAGTACTTC
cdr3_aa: CASSPRGQGSYEQYF